Listed below are T cell receptor beta chains from one sample, sequenced in a study of CD4 and CD8 cells across lung adenocarcinoma regions. Each CDR3 protein is one row after TCRdb ran MiXCR on the PCR reads. The data show about 2,400 distinct CDR3 sequences, with about two thirds seen just once and roughly a quarter held by the top ten. Specimen: CD4+ T cells from the center of a lung tumor. The receptor set was obtained from a female donor with lung adenocarcinoma. The CD4 and CD8 labels of this study may be unreliable. CDR3s include the opening cysteine and the closing phenylalanine or tryptophan. A D gene is named only where the DNA matches it firmly. Part of the rows lack a size; the others show once, few, many or a class for expanded clones.

V	D	J	size	CDR3	DNA
TRBV12-3/TRBV12-4	-	TRBJ1-4	-	CASGAPNEKLFF	TGTGCTTCGGGAGCTCCTAATGAAAAACTGTTTTTT
TRBV7-7	-	TRBJ2-2	-	CASSPDAGSNTGELFF	TGTGCTAGCAGCCCAGACGCGGGATCGAACACCGGGGAGCTGTTTTTT
TRBV6-1	TRBD1	TRBJ2-3	-	CASSPWDRGADTQYF	TGTGCCAGCAGTCCTTGGGACAGGGGGGCAGATACGCAGTATTTT
TRBV6-4	-	TRBJ2-5	-	CASSPSPSSYNEQYF	TGTGCCAGCAGTCCCAGCCCGAGCTCCTACAATGAGCAGTACTTC
TRBV10-1	TRBD2	TRBJ2-1	-	CASSEGISGRDNEQFF	TGCGCCAGCAGTGAGGGTATTAGCGGGCGAGACAATGAGCAGTTCTTC
TRBV12-3/TRBV12-4	-	TRBJ2-5	-	CASSSSVEFQETQYF	TGTGCCAGCAGTTCTAGCGTAGAATTCCAAGAGACCCAGTACTTC
TRBV6-1	TRBD2	TRBJ2-1	few	CASAFGLAGIDEQFF	TGTGCCAGCGCTTTTGGCCTAGCGGGAATCGATGAGCAGTTCTTC
TRBV6-1	TRBD2	TRBJ2-1	-	CASRTGGRGPDNEQFF	TGTGCCAGCCGGACCGGCGGGAGGGGGCCCGACAATGAGCAGTTCTTC
TRBV6-5	TRBD1	TRBJ2-7	-	CASSYGQGGSYEQYF	TGTGCCAGCAGCTACGGACAGGGGGGCTCCTACGAGCAGTACTTC
TRBV6-1	TRBD2	TRBJ2-7	-	CASSELAGGAYEQYF	TGTGCCAGCAGTGAACTAGCGGGAGGCGCCTACGAGCAGTACTTC
TRBV6-1	TRBD1	TRBJ1-6	few	CASSEESGGNSPLHF	TGTGCCAGCAGTGAAGAATCAGGGGGGAATTCACCCCTCCACTTT
TRBV6-4	TRBD1	TRBJ1-2	large	CASSESTGGNYGYTF	TGTGCCAGCAGTGAGTCGACAGGGGGGAACTATGGCTACACCTTC
TRBV12-3/TRBV12-4	-	TRBJ2-1	-	CASSSPETYNEQFF	TGTGCCAGCAGTTCCCCGGAGACCTACAATGAGCAGTTCTTC
TRBV6-1	TRBD2	TRBJ2-1	-	CASIQREVYNEQFF	TGTGCCAGCATCCAGCGGGAGGTTTACAATGAGCAGTTCTTC
TRBV7-7	-	TRBJ2-7	-	CASSLEGGRGEQYF	TGTGCTAGCAGCTTAGAGGGGGGAAGGGGAGAGCAGTACTTC
TRBV6-1	-	TRBJ1-6	-	CASSRGGSYNSPLHF	TGTGCCAGCAGTCGAGGGGGTTCCTACAATTCACCCCTCCACTTT
TRBV6-1	-	TRBJ2-3	-	CASSEVRTMQYF	TGTGCCAGCAGTGAGGTGAGAACTATGCAGTATTTT
TRBV4-1	-	TRBJ1-1	-	CASSLAPRHFGTEAFF	TGCGCCAGCAGCTTAGCACCCCGACATTTCGGCACTGAAGCTTTCTTC
TRBV6-1	-	TRBJ1-4	-	CASTLQGRSNEKLFF	TGTGCCAGCACCCTACAGGGCCGATCTAATGAAAAACTGTTTTTT
TRBV6-1	-	TRBJ1-5	-	CASTGTGNQPQHF	TGTGCCAGCACGGGGACTGGCAATCAGCCCCAGCATTTT
TRBV6-1	-	TRBJ2-7	few	CASSEWGEQYF	TGTGCCAGCAGTGAGTGGGGCGAGCAGTACTTC
TRBV6-1	TRBD2	TRBJ2-2	-	CASSGTSGRAKYTGELFF	TGTGCCAGCAGCGGGACTAGCGGGAGGGCCAAATACACCGGGGAGCTGTTTTTT
TRBV6-1	TRBD2	TRBJ2-3	-	CASSRAGGGVTSPDTQYF	TGTGCCAGCAGCCGGGCGGGGGGTGGGGTGACTAGCCCAGATACCCAGTATTTT
TRBV6-1	TRBD1	TRBJ1-5	few	CASSEGQGLNQPQHF	TGTGCCAGCAGTGAGGGACAGGGCCTCAATCAGCCCCAGCATTTT
TRBV6-5	-	TRBJ1-4	-	CASSYRAYRQVGTNEKLFF	TGTGCCAGCAGTTATCGAGCCTACCGACAGGTTGGGACTAATGAAAAACTGTTTTTT
TRBV12-3/TRBV12-4	-	TRBJ2-3	-	CASSPLSYTQYF	TGTGCCAGCAGCCCGTTATCCTATACGCAGTATTTT
TRBV6-1	-	TRBJ1-1	-	CASSRQEGMTEAFF	TGTGCCAGCAGTCGCCAGGAGGGGATGACTGAAGCTTTCTTT
TRBV7-3	-	TRBJ2-5	-	CASSSHREETQYF	TGTGCCAGCAGCTCCCACAGGGAAGAGACCCAGTACTTC
TRBV29-1	TRBD2	TRBJ2-1	-	CSVERTSGSQFF	TGCAGCGTTGAACGGACTAGCGGGAGCCAGTTCTTC